Listed here are 10 T cell receptor beta chains from one sample, sequenced in a study of patients and donors after allogeneic stem cell transplantation. TCRdb independently ran MiXCR on the RT-PCR reads; one entry per CDR3 protein. The table has fewer than 10,000 distinct CDR3 sequences, 3% to 4.5% seen once. The source material was blood, either unsorted or a sorted T cell fraction (not recorded which). The receptors come from a human donor who was either an allogeneic HSCT recipient or a stem cell or donor lymphocyte infusion donor (not recorded which). It is not recorded whose cells these are; they may come from a transplant donor.

The chain is built from TRBV2 and TRBJ2-7, with TRBD2 matching 10 bases. The germline V gene encodes CDR1 SNHLY and CDR2 FYNNEI. This CDR3 contains 14 residues. The ends lost 6 bases at V and 3 bases at J; junction bases unmatched: 5. CDR3 nucleotide sequence: TGTGCCAGCAGGTTAGCGGGAGGTTTCTACGAGCAGTACTTC. It encodes CASRLAGGFYEQYF.

This clonotype has a count of ten or more. CDR3 residues: CASSFASGTNEQFF. The CDR3 bases are TGTGCCAGCAGTTTCGCTAGCGGGACCAATGAGCAGTTCTTC. The chain links TRBV27 to TRBJ2-1; 9 bases map to TRBD2. From germline, CDR1 is MNHEY and CDR2 SMNVEV (reference sequence). The CDR3 is 14 amino acids. The junction had 3 bases not matched to a gene; V was cut back by 3 bases and J by 6 bases.

This clonotype was counted once. The rearrangement uses TRBV6-2 or TRBV6-3 and TRBJ2-7; TRBD2 aligns across 13 bases. With V trimmed by 6 bases and J by 1 base, 3 bases remained unmatched. Germline-derived CDR1 and CDR2 are MNHEY and SVGEGT. CDR3 length: 15 residues. The CDR3 loop is CASRPTSGRSYEQYF. CDR3 nucleotides: TGTGCCAGCAGACCGACTAGCGGGAGGTCCTACGAGCAGTACTTC.

In this sample, this clonotype turned up many times. The genes are TRBV3-1 and TRBJ2-3; TRBD1 might be the D (5 bases). The V and J ends lost 1 base and 2 bases respectively, with 10 bases between them. There are 15 residues in the CDR3. Germline loops: CDR1 LGHDT, CDR2 YNNKEL (reference sequence). As DNA, the CDR3 is TGTGCCAGCAGCCAAGTAGGACATTCCACAGATACGCAGTATTTT. This sequence encodes CASSQVGHSTDTQYF.

In this sample, this clonotype turned up many times. The rearrangement uses TRBV7-9 and TRBJ2-7; possibly TRBD1 for D (5 bases). The CDR3 extends over 15 amino acids. Trimming pared 1 base from V and 0 bases from J, leaving 10 bases between. Germline CDR1 reads SEHNR; CDR2 reads FQNEAQ (reference sequence). CDR3: CASSLGVQGSYEQYF. CDR3 nucleotides: TGTGCCAGCAGCTTAGGAGTCCAGGGCTCCTACGAGCAGTACTTC. The full variable domain, its missing parts supplied by reference TRBV7-9 and TRBJ2-7, is DTGVSQNPRHKITKRGQNVTFRCDPISEHNRLYWYRQTLGQGPEFLTYFQNEAQLEKSRLLSDRFSAERPKGSFSTLEIQRTEQGDSAMYLCASSLGVQGSYEQYFGPGTRLTVT.

The genes are TRBV13 and TRBJ1-2; D remains ambiguous. This CDR3 region has 11 residues. V shed 5 bases and J shed 8 bases, with 9 bases lying between them. The germline gives CDR1 PRHDT, CDR2 FYEKMQ (reference sequence). CDR3 nucleotide sequence: TGTGCCAGCAGCCCCCGGGTGGGCTACACCTTC. Protein: CASSPRVGYTF. Using reference TRBV13 and TRBJ1-2 for the parts outside the CDR3, the full variable domain is AAGVIQSPRHLIKEKRETATLKCYPIPRHDTVYWYQQGPGQDPQFLISFYEKMQSDKGSIPDRFSAQQFSDYHSELNMSSLELGDSALYFCASSPRVGYTFGSGTRLTVV.

The sample holds many counts of this clonotype. The chain uses TRBV13 and TRBJ2-2, with D perhaps being TRBD1 or TRBD2 (5 bases each). V was clipped by 0 bases and J by 6 bases, with 14 bases between them. This CDR3 spans 16 amino acids. The germline gives CDR1 PRHDT, CDR2 FYEKMQ (reference sequence). The DNA for the CDR3 is TGTGCCAGCAGCTTAGGGTGGGGCGACTACGCCGGGGAGCTGTTTTTT. It yields the protein CASSLGWGDYAGELFF.

In its sample, this clonotype was seen many times. This sequence joins TRBV10-3 and TRBJ2-1; TRBD2 aligns across 8 bases. V trimming: 7 bases; J trimming: 0 bases; junction bases outside the gene matches: 8. The CDR3 loop spans 16 amino acids. CDR1 and CDR2 from the germline V gene are ENHRY and SYGVKD. CDR3 nucleotide sequence: TGTGCCATCAAGAGAGGACTAGCCCTCTCCTACAATGAGCAGTTCTTC. This translates into CAIKRGLALSYNEQFF.

This clonotype was counted at least ten times. V gene TRBV7-2 combines with J gene TRBJ2-3, with 7 bases lining up with TRBD2. V gave up 1 base and J gave up 4 bases; unmatched junction bases: 11. The CDR3 consists of 17 residues. Germline-derived CDR1 and CDR2 are SGHTA and FQGNSA. CDR3 protein: CASSLVATSRHADTQYF. Written as DNA, the CDR3 is TGTGCCAGCAGCTTAGTAGCGACTAGCAGGCACGCAGATACGCAGTATTTT.

V usage is TRBV19 and J usage is TRBJ2-3; no firm D call. Between the trimmed V and J ends, which lost 1 base and 4 bases, there was a span of 18 bases. This CDR3 comprises 17 residues. Germline CDR1 and CDR2: LNHDA and SQIVND (reference sequence). CDR3 DNA sequence: TGTGCCAGTAGTATAGGTCTACCGCTTGGAAACGCAGATACGCAGTATTTT. It translates to CASSIGLPLGNADTQYF.